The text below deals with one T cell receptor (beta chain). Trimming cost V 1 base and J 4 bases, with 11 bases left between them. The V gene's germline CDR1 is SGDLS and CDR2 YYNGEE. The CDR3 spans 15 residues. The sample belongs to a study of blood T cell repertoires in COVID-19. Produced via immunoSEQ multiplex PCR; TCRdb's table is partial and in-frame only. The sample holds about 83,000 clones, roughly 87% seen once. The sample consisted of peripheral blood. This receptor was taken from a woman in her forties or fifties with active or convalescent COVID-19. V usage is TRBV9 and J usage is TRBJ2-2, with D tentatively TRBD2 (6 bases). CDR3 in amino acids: CASSVLQGGTGELFF. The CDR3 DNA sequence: TGTGCCAGCAGCGTATTGCAGGGAGGCACCGGGGAGCTGTTTTTT.